Presented here are 29 T cell receptor beta chains from one specimen sequenced in a study of CD8 T cells in ankylosing spondylitis. Findings and limits, study-wide: Characteristic of ankylosing spondylitis blood, it appeared, was a TCR beta motif comprising roughly eight highly homologous variants.

MiXCR, applied by TCRdb to the 5' RACE reads, yields one record per CDR3 protein. The sample shows fewer than 550,000 distinct CDR3 sequences, roughly 5.2% of them seen only once. Which antigens these TCRs recognize remains unknown. The specimen sequenced was blood, either unsorted or a sorted T cell fraction (not recorded which). The receptors here all came from a male donor with ankylosing spondylitis.

Many counts were recorded for this clonotype. The rearrangement joins TRBV5-1 to TRBJ1-1; 7 bases line up with TRBD1. CDR3 length: 14 residues. Unmatched junction bases numbered 10, after V lost 5 bases and J lost 6 bases. Germline V gene sequence: CDR1 SGHRS, CDR2 YFSETQ. CDR3 region: CASRATGNLPEAFF. In DNA, the CDR3 is TGCGCCAGCAGGGCGACAGGGAATTTGCCTGAAGCTTTCTTT.

This clonotype was detected only a few times. The V and J genes are TRBV7-2 and TRBJ1-1; weak D call: TRBD1 (6 bases). With 4 bases removed from V and 5 bases from J, the gap between germline ends came to 14 bases. The CDR3 loop spans 14 amino acids. CDR1 and CDR2 (germline): SGHTA, FQGNSA. CDR3: CASSSGAGRTEAFF. Written as DNA, the CDR3 is TGTGCCAGCAGCTCAGGGGCTGGGAGAACTGAAGCTTTCTTT.

This clonotype was detected a few times. V gene TRBV6-1 combines with J gene TRBJ2-7, with a weak D call TRBD2 (6 bases). The CDR3 extends over 16 amino acids. Germline CDR1 is MNHNS and CDR2 is SASEGT. Trimming took off 7 bases at V and 0 bases at J, with 19 bases between the two ends. CDR3: CASNCGGGLNSYEQYF. The CDR3 DNA reads as TGTGCCAGCAACTGTGGTGGGGGACTCAACTCCTACGAGCAGTACTTC.

This clonotype has at least ten counts. This chain uses TRBV10-3 with TRBJ1-5, with unresolved D. The V gene lost 7 bases and the J gene lost 4 bases, with 11 bases spanning the gap. Germline V gene sequence: CDR1 ENHRY, CDR2 SYGVKD. The CDR3 totals 13 residues. The CDR3 loop reads CAIKRQENQPQHF. The CDR3 nucleotides read TGTGCCATCAAAAGGCAGGAAAATCAGCCCCAGCATTTT.

This clonotype was observed many times. This may stem from a read error, because a much larger clone lies one nucleotide away. The chain uses TRBV12-3 or TRBV12-4 and TRBJ2-7, with D perhaps assigned TRBD1 or TRBD2 (5 bases each). The CDR3 has 12 residues. Trimming left V 2 bases short and J 5 bases short, with 7 bases between. The CDR3 DNA follows: TGTGCCAGCAGTTTACGGGGCCACGAGCAGTACTTC. Its translation is CASSLRGHEQYF.

This clonotype was found many times. The chain employs TRBV9 and TRBJ1-3, with a possible D match to TRBD1 (5 bases). Per germline, CDR1 SGDLS and CDR2 YYNGEE. V lost 1 base to trimming and J lost 0 bases, with 5 bases between them. The CDR3 runs 14 residues. CDR3 DNA: TGTGCCAGCAGCGTACAGGGCTCTGGAAACACCATATATTTT. Translating gives CASSVQGSGNTIYF.

This clonotype was recorded many times. This chain connects TRBV27 to TRBJ2-7; TRBD1 agrees at 9 bases. J lost 3 bases, V lost 7 bases, and 16 bases had no gene match. The CDR3 has 17 amino acids. Germline lookup yields CDR1 MNHEY and CDR2 SMNVEV (reference sequence). As DNA, the CDR3 is TGTGCCAGCACGACCGGGACAGGGTTAAATCAGGGCTACGAGCAGTACTTC. Translation: CASTTGTGLNQGYEQYF.

This clonotype was counted ten times or more. The V and J genes are TRBV12-3 or TRBV12-4 and TRBJ1-1; D not resolved. Trimming stripped 2 bases from V and 0 bases from J, with 7 bases between. The CDR3 is 14 residues long. CDR3 nucleotides: TGTGCCAGCAGTTTAAGCGGTATGAACACTGAAGCTTTCTTT. This gives the protein CASSLSGMNTEAFF.

This clonotype was counted at least ten times. The chain uses TRBV7-8 and TRBJ2-5, with D tentatively TRBD1 or TRBD2 (6 bases each). V was trimmed by 4 bases and J by 4 bases, leaving 16 bases between them. Germline CDR1 SGHVS, CDR2 FQNEAQ. There are 15 residues in the CDR3. The CDR3 sequence: CASSSHDGGLETQYF. The CDR3 DNA reads as TGTGCCAGCAGCTCCCATGACGGGGGCCTAGAGACCCAGTACTTC.

Many counts were recorded for this clonotype. V usage is TRBV29-1 and J usage is TRBJ2-1, with TRBD1 matching 9 bases. The germline V gene encodes CDR1 SQVTM and CDR2 ANQGSEA. Unmatched junction bases numbered 17, after V lost 3 bases and J lost 2 bases. This CDR3 has 19 residues. CDR3 in amino acids: CSVDLAGYPGQGTYNEQFF. DNA for the CDR3: TGCAGCGTTGATCTGGCTGGTTACCCGGGACAGGGAACCTACAATGAGCAGTTCTTC.

The sample holds many counts of this clonotype. The rearrangement links TRBV20-1 to TRBJ2-7, with D tentatively TRBD1 (5 bases). This CDR3 comprises 13 residues. V lost 0 bases and J 5 bases, leaving 11 bases between the germline ends. Germline CDR1 DFQATT, CDR2 SNEGSKA (reference sequence). CDR3 nucleotides: TGCAGTGCTAGAGATTGGACAAGGCACGAGCAGTACTTC. This translates into CSARDWTRHEQYF.

Notes on this clonotype: This may be a read error, as it is one base from a much larger clone. V usage is TRBV4-1 and J usage is TRBJ2-1, with D perhaps matching TRBD2 (6 bases). V was pared by 1 base and J by 6 bases, with 16 bases between. The CDR3 covers 16 residues. Germline V gives CDR1 MGHRA, CDR2 YSYEKL. CDR3 nucleotide sequence: TGCGCCAGCAGCCAAGTGTCTAGCGCGACCTGCAATGAGCAGTTCTTC. This gives the protein CASSQVSSATCNEQFF.

This clonotype was detected a few times. V and J are TRBV20-1 and TRBJ2-3; 11 bases fit TRBD2. Trimming took 0 bases from V and 0 from J; bases not matched to a gene: 8. The germline CDR1 and CDR2 sequences are DFQATT and SNEGSKA (reference sequence). CDR3 length: 18 residues. The CDR3 here is CSARDSGLAGGSTDTQYF. CDR3 DNA sequence: TGCAGTGCTAGAGATTCGGGGTTAGCGGGGGGGAGCACAGATACGCAGTATTTT.

This clonotype was detected ten times or more. The chain couples TRBV7-6 to TRBJ1-4, with D hard to call. The germline V and J ends were trimmed by 5 bases and 7 bases, with 11 bases remaining between them. The CDR3 is 13 amino acids. Per germline, CDR1 SGHVS and CDR2 FNYEAQ. This CDR3 reads CASSQEIVEKLFF. In nucleotides, the CDR3 is TGTGCCAGCAGCCAAGAGATAGTTGAAAAACTGTTTTTT.

This clonotype has a count of ten or more. The chain is built from TRBV7-2 and TRBJ1-5; D remains ambiguous. The V end was cut by 8 bases, the J end by 5 bases, with 7 bases between. Germline CDR1 reads SGHTA; CDR2 reads FQGNSA. This CDR3 comprises 11 residues. The CDR3: CASGVDQPQHF. CDR3 coding DNA: TGTGCCAGCGGGGTGGATCAGCCCCAGCATTTT.

In its sample, this clonotype was seen many times. A junction end diverges from the germline sequence, so it may reflect a read error. The genes are TRBV12-3 or TRBV12-4 and TRBJ2-2; D is uncertain. The length of the CDR3 is 12 residues. The CDR3 DNA reads TGTGCCAGCAGTCGAAACATCGGGGAGCTGTTTTTT. Its translation: CASSRNIGELFF.

Ten or more counts support this clonotype. DNA of the CDR3: TGTGCCAGCAGTTACAGGCGGAACACCGGGGAGCTGTTTTTT. This encodes CASSYRRNTGELFF. The genes are TRBV6-2 or TRBV6-3 and TRBJ2-2; no clear D. This CDR3 region has 14 residues. Germline loops: CDR1 MNHEY, CDR2 SVGEGT. The ends were cut back, 2 bases at V and 1 base at J, with 5 bases in the middle.

This clonotype was detected ten times or more. The chain has TRBV28 and TRBJ1-4, with D perhaps matching TRBD1 (6 bases). CDR3 length: 13 amino acids. V lost 8 bases and J lost 7, with 14 bases in between. CDR1 is MDHEN, CDR2 SYDVKM, per germline. CDR3 region: CASQDRFGEKLFF. As DNA, the CDR3 is TGTGCCAGCCAAGACAGGTTCGGTGAAAAACTGTTTTTT. The full variable domain, with the rest looked up from reference TRBV28 and TRBJ1-4, is DVKVTQSSRYLVKRTGEKVFLECVQDMDHENMFWYRQDPGLGLRLIYFSYDVKMKEKGDIPEGYSVSREKKERFSLILESASTNQTSMYLCASQDRFGEKLFFGSGTQLSVL.

This clonotype was recorded many times. The rearrangement joins TRBV3-1 to TRBJ2-5; 7 bases align to TRBD1. CDR1 and CDR2 (germline): LGHDT, YNNKEL (reference sequence). V was pared by 2 bases and J by 5 bases, with 5 bases of the junction left unmatched. CDR3 length: 14 amino acids. The CDR3 here is CASSQNRGAETQYF. In nucleotides, the CDR3 is TGTGCCAGCAGCCAAAACAGGGGAGCGGAGACCCAGTACTTC.

This clonotype was counted at least ten times. CDR3 amino acids: CSAGGQVTYEQYF. In nucleotides, the CDR3 is TGCAGTGCTGGAGGGCAAGTGACCTACGAGCAGTACTTC. The rearrangement uses TRBV20-1 and TRBJ2-7; possibly TRBD2 for D (6 bases). CDR1 is DFQATT and CDR2 is SNEGSKA in the germline V gene (reference sequence). The V end was cut by 5 bases, the J end by 2 bases, with 13 bases between. There are 13 residues in the CDR3.

This clonotype was detected ten times or more. This sequence joins TRBV2 and TRBJ1-5; D not certain. Germline V lookup: CDR1 SNHLY, CDR2 FYNNEI. The CDR3 sequence is 15 residues long. Trimming removed 4 bases at V and 1 base at J, with 11 bases between. The CDR3 nucleotides are TGTGCCAGCAGTGGAGGGAGGGCCAGCAATCAGCCCCAGCATTTT. Amino acid sequence: CASSGGRASNQPQHF. Variable domain in full (rest from reference TRBV2 and TRBJ1-5): EPEVTQTPSHQVTQMGQEVILRCVPISNHLYFYWYRQILGQKVEFLVSFYNNEISEKSEIFDDQFSVERPDGSNFTLKIRSTKLEDSAMYFCASSGGRASNQPQHFGDGTRLSIL.

V and J are TRBV20-1 and TRBJ2-2; D might be TRBD1 (6 bases). Looked up from germline, CDR1 is DFQATT and CDR2 is SNEGSKA (reference sequence). CDR3 length: 17 residues. Trimming removed 5 bases from V and 1 base from J, with 20 bases in between. The CDR3 DNA reads as TGCAGTGCTGTGAACAGGGACGCTGGTTGGAACACCGGGGAGCTGTTTTTT. This translates into CSAVNRDAGWNTGELFF.

This clonotype was detected ten times or more. The chain couples TRBV20-1 to TRBJ2-1; D perhaps matches TRBD2 (6 bases). Trimming removed 3 bases from V and 8 bases from J, with 11 bases in between. Germline V gene data show CDR1 as DFQATT and CDR2 as SNEGSKA (reference sequence). This CDR3 is 12 amino acids long. CDR3 in DNA: TGCAGTGCTAGGATACCGGGGGATGAGCAGTTCTTC. Residues: CSARIPGDEQFF.

This clonotype was seen ten or more times. V and J are TRBV6-1 and TRBJ1-2; D may be TRBD1 (6 bases). V gave up 4 bases and J gave up 4 bases, with 10 bases separating them. Per germline, CDR1 MNHNS and CDR2 SASEGT. The CDR3 runs to 13 residues. CDR3 sequence: CASSVGGGYGYTF. In nucleotides, the CDR3 is TGTGCCAGCAGTGTGGGAGGGGGCTATGGCTACACCTTC.

This clonotype was found many times. This chain connects TRBV7-9 to TRBJ2-7; 8 nucleotides align to TRBD2. Germline V CDR1 and CDR2: SEHNR, FQNEAQ (reference sequence). The trim removed 3 bases at V and 3 bases at J, leaving 7 bases unmatched. CDR3 size: 15 residues. The CDR3 protein is CASSFRTGTSYEQYF. CDR3 DNA: TGTGCCAGCAGCTTTCGAACCGGGACTAGCTACGAGCAGTACTTC.

This clonotype was seen at least ten times. The chain couples TRBV7-9 to TRBJ2-1, with 7 positions matching TRBD1. The CDR3 extends over 16 amino acids. CDR1 is SEHNR and CDR2 is FQNEAQ in the germline V gene (reference sequence). J lost 9 bases, V lost 5 bases, and 16 bases had no gene match. The CDR3 DNA is TGTGCCAGCAGCGCAGCTACAGGGGCTCAATGGGGTGAGCAGTTCTTC. This codes for CASSAATGAQWGEQFF.

This clonotype was counted at least ten times. The J gene is TRBJ1-5, the V gene TRBV3-1; no clear D gene. Germline CDR1 is LGHDT and CDR2 is YNNKEL (reference sequence). V was pared by 1 base and J by 5 bases, with 6 bases between. The CDR3 covers 13 residues. The CDR3 loop reads CASSQGPDQPQHF. The CDR3 nucleotides are TGTGCCAGCAGCCAAGGGCCTGATCAGCCCCAGCATTTT.

This clonotype was observed at least ten times. J is TRBJ1-1 and V is TRBV5-1; tentatively, D is TRBD1 (5 bases). This CDR3 has 13 amino acids. Germline lookup yields CDR1 SGHRS and CDR2 YFSETQ. V lost 5 bases and J 1 base, leaving 9 bases between the germline ends. CDR3 sequence reads: CASRGVENTEAFF. DNA for the CDR3: TGCGCCAGCAGGGGGGTAGAGAACACTGAAGCTTTCTTT.

This clonotype was counted many times. The chain employs TRBV20-1 and TRBJ1-1; D gene uncertain. CDR1 DFQATT and CDR2 SNEGSKA come from the germline V gene (reference sequence). The CDR3 has 13 amino acids. V lost 0 bases and J 11 bases, leaving 16 bases between the germline ends. The chain's CDR3 is CSARDPTLIDAFF. The CDR3 region has the DNA TGCAGTGCTAGAGATCCCACGTTGATCGACGCTTTCTTT.